Listed here are 24 T cell receptor beta chains from one sample, sequenced in a study of response to subunit inactivated influenza vaccine. MiXCR, applied by TCRdb to the RT-PCR reads, yields one record per CDR3 protein. The sample contains 150,000 to 200,000 distinct CDR3 sequences, roughly a tenth of which appear only once. This specimen consisted of non-naive T cells sorted from PBMCs, obtained roughly 45 days after vaccination. These receptors came from a man in his fifties or sixties who received an inactivated influenza vaccine.

This clonotype was picked up many times. CDR3 DNA: TGCGCCAGCAGCCAAGATAGGACCGGGGAGCTGTTTTTT. It specifies CASSQDRTGELFF. The V and J genes are TRBV4-1 and TRBJ2-2; D gene ambiguous. This CDR3 has 13 amino acids. Germline V lookup: CDR1 MGHRA, CDR2 YSYEKL. Trimming shortened V by 0 bases and J by 5 bases, and 4 bases separated the two germline ends.

This clonotype was counted at least ten times. The CDR3: CASSSHSFGGSSYNEQFF. The CDR3 DNA follows: TGTGCCAGCAGTTCCCATTCGTTTGGCGGGAGCTCCTACAATGAGCAGTTCTTC. J is TRBJ2-1 and V is TRBV28, with 7 nucleotides matching TRBD2. The J segment lost 0 bases and the V segment lost 4 bases, leaving 12 bases of the junction unmatched. The CDR3 runs 18 residues. Germline V CDR1 and CDR2: MDHEN, SYDVKM.

The chain has TRBV20-1 and TRBJ2-1, with 8 bases identical to TRBD2. Per the germline V gene, CDR1 is DFQATT and CDR2 is SNEGSKA (reference sequence). CDR3 length equals 14 residues. V was clipped by 4 bases and J by 3 bases; unmatched bases: 5. This chain's CDR3 is CSAKGGGFYNEQFF. CDR3 in DNA: TGCAGTGCTAAGGGCGGGGGGTTCTACAATGAGCAGTTCTTC.

This clonotype was counted ten times or more. V gene TRBV7-2 combines with J gene TRBJ2-1; the D is unclear. Trimming shortened V by 2 bases and J by 6 bases, and 8 bases separated the two germline ends. Germline-derived CDR1 and CDR2 are SGHTA and FQGNSA. The CDR3 is 13 amino acids. The CDR3 nucleotides read TGTGCCAGCAGCTTAATCCGAATCAATGAGCAGTTCTTC. Translated, it gives CASSLIRINEQFF.

This clonotype occurred a few times. The chain combines TRBV18 with TRBJ1-5; D uncertain. The CDR3 has 15 residues. The V and J ends lost 3 bases and 4 bases respectively, with 13 bases between them. Germline V CDR1 and CDR2: KGHSH, LQKENI. The CDR3 loop is CASSPGGSPNQPQHF. Here the CDR3 DNA reads TGTGCCAGCTCACCGGGCGGCAGCCCAAATCAGCCCCAGCATTTT. The variable domain in full, with the rest retrieved from reference TRBV18 and TRBJ1-5, is NAGVMQNPRHLVRRRGQEARLRCSPMKGHSHVYWYRQLPEEGLKFMVYLQKENIIDESGMPKERFSAEFPKEGPSILRIQQVVRGDSAAYFCASSPGGSPNQPQHFGDGTRLSIL.

This clonotype occurred a few times. The chain links TRBV4-3 to TRBJ1-1; 10 bases match TRBD1. Trimming at V came to 4 bases and at J to 1 base, leaving 3 bases not matched to a gene. Germline lookup yields CDR1 LGHNA and CDR2 YSLEER. The CDR3 spans 15 residues. CDR3 residues: CASSPWDRGNTEAFF. DNA of the CDR3: TGCGCCAGCAGCCCCTGGGACAGGGGGAACACTGAAGCTTTCTTT.

The table lists this clonotype with a count of one. V gene TRBV5-5 combines with J gene TRBJ1-5; a weak D match, TRBD1 (5 bases). The CDR3 contains 13 residues. CDR1 SGHKS and CDR2 YYEKEE come from the germline V gene (reference sequence). Trimming left V 0 bases short and J 5 bases short, with 6 bases between. The CDR3 DNA sequence: TGTGCCAGCAGCTTGGCAGGGTATCAGCCCCAGCATTTT. Translation: CASSLAGYQPQHF.

On this clonotype: This may come from a read error, since a much larger clone is one base off. The V call is TRBV12-3 or TRBV12-4, the J call TRBJ2-7, with D perhaps matching TRBD1 (6 bases). With 6 bases removed from V and 2 bases from J, the gap between germline ends came to 23 bases. This CDR3 is built from 17 residues. CDR3 DNA: TGTGCCAGCAGCACAACGGACAGTCGTCCTCCTACCTACGAGCAGTACTTC. Translated: CASSTTDSRPPTYEQYF.

The table lists this clonotype with a few counts. The genes are TRBV5-1 and TRBJ2-3, with TRBD2 as a possible D gene (5 bases). There are 16 residues in the CDR3. The V and J ends lost 0 bases and 5 bases respectively, with 16 bases between them. Germline CDR1 and CDR2: SGHRS and YFSETQ. The CDR3: CASSLDRTGMGDTQYF. The CDR3 DNA reads TGCGCCAGCAGCTTGGATAGGACGGGGATGGGAGATACGCAGTATTTT.

Only a few counts were recorded for this clonotype. The gene calls are TRBV5-1 and TRBJ1-4, with a possible D match to TRBD1 (5 bases). V was shortened by 1 base and J by 10 bases, with 32 bases between the two germline ends. Germline V gene sequence: CDR1 SGHRS, CDR2 YFSETQ. The CDR3 length is 20 residues. CDR3 bases: TGCGCCAGCAGCTTGCTGGGTTTGAAGACCGGACGGGGACGGGAGGGAAAACTGTTTTTT. Translated, it gives CASSLLGLKTGRGREGKLFF.

The CDR3 loop is CASRSGDHTQYF. The CDR3, as DNA: TGTGCCAGCAGGTCAGGGGACCACACGCAGTATTTT. V is TRBV12-3 or TRBV12-4 and J is TRBJ2-3; D is possibly TRBD1 (6 bases). CDR3 size: 12 residues. Trimming removed 6 bases from V and 9 bases from J, with 13 bases in between.

This clonotype was seen a handful of times. The chain is built from TRBV11-2 and TRBJ2-3, with 12 bases aligning to TRBD2. Trimming took 5 bases from V and 4 from J; bases not matched to a gene: 10. Germline V gene lookup returns CDR1 SGHAT and CDR2 FQNNGV. The CDR3 loop spans 17 amino acids. The CDR3 protein is CASSLSRLAGEADTQYF. The CDR3 region has the DNA TGTGCCAGCAGCCTGAGCAGACTAGCGGGGGAGGCAGATACGCAGTATTTT.

This clonotype was counted many times. The chain is built from TRBV11-2 and TRBJ2-2, with TRBD2 as a possible D gene (5 bases). The V gene lost 2 bases and the J gene lost 4 bases, with 11 bases spanning the gap. Germline lookup yields CDR1 SGHAT and CDR2 FQNNGV. This CDR3 contains 15 residues. CDR3 coding DNA: TGTGCCAGCAGCTTAATGGAGGCTGGCACCGGGGAGCTGTTTTTT. Translated, it gives CASSLMEAGTGELFF.

This clonotype has a handful of counts. This chain connects TRBV6-2 or TRBV6-3 to TRBJ2-4; D possibly corresponds to TRBD1 (5 bases). The CDR3 totals 13 residues. The germline V gene has CDR1 MNHEY and CDR2 SVGEGT. V was pared by 6 bases and J by 6 bases, with 12 bases between. CDR3 nucleotide sequence: TGTGCCAGCAGGGGGCCTTCTACAAACATTCAGTACTTC. It encodes CASRGPSTNIQYF.

This clonotype came up a few times. The V gene is TRBV20-1, the J gene TRBJ2-3, with 10 bases lining up with TRBD2. The CDR3 is 13 amino acids. Germline V CDR1 and CDR2: DFQATT, SNEGSKA (reference sequence). DNA for the CDR3: TGCAGCCCGACTAGCGGGAGCACAGATACGCAGTATTTT. Residues: CSPTSGSTDTQYF.

This clonotype was observed a handful of times. This chain uses TRBV7-3 with TRBJ2-3; D is possibly TRBD1 (6 bases). V lost 4 bases and J 4 bases, leaving 15 bases between the germline ends. Germline CDR1 SGHTA, CDR2 FQGTGA. The CDR3 totals 15 residues. The CDR3 loop is CASSWGPTAADTQYF. The CDR3 DNA is TGTGCCAGCAGCTGGGGGCCCACCGCGGCAGATACGCAGTATTTT.

A few counts support this clonotype. This chain connects TRBV25-1 to TRBJ2-3, with 9 positions matching TRBD1. CDR1 is MGHDK, CDR2 SYGVNS, per germline. The ends lost 6 bases at V and 5 bases at J; junction bases unmatched: 12. The CDR3 is made up of 16 amino acids. CDR3 bases: TGTGCCAGCAGCCCAACAGGGGGCATAGGCGGAGATACGCAGTATTTT. Translating it yields CASSPTGGIGGDTQYF.

There are many counts of this clonotype. This chain joins TRBV12-3 or TRBV12-4 and TRBJ2-1; 11 bases align to TRBD1. CDR3 length: 15 amino acids. J was trimmed by 6 bases and V by 3 bases; bases with no gene match: 4. DNA of the CDR3: TGTGCCAGCAGTTTGGGACAGGGGGTTGCCAATGAGCAGTTCTTC. Its protein product is CASSLGQGVANEQFF.

This clonotype was found many times. The chain is built from TRBV10-3 and TRBJ1-4; a weak D match, TRBD1 (5 bases). The V gene's germline CDR1 is ENHRY and CDR2 SYGVKD. V was clipped by 6 bases and J by 7 bases, with 12 bases between them. There are 13 residues in the CDR3. This chain's CDR3 is CAIREGRSEKLFF. The CDR3 DNA is TGTGCCATCAGGGAGGGACGTAGTGAAAAACTGTTTTTT.

This clonotype was detected many times. The chain recombines TRBV7-8 with TRBJ2-7, with 9 bases aligning to TRBD2. V trimming: 3 bases; J trimming: 5 bases; junction bases outside the gene matches: 5. The CDR3 runs 14 residues. Germline V gene sequence: CDR1 SGHVS, CDR2 FQNEAQ. CDR3 sequence (DNA): TGTGCCAGCAGCTTTAGCGGGAGAATTGACGAGCAGTACTTC. Its translation: CASSFSGRIDEQYF.

This clonotype was picked up many times. The V and J genes are TRBV27 and TRBJ2-7, with D tentatively TRBD1 (6 bases). Germline lookup yields CDR1 MNHEY and CDR2 SMNVEV (reference sequence). V lost 4 bases, J lost 3 bases, and 13 bases lay in between. CDR3 length: 14 amino acids. In DNA, the CDR3 is TGTGCCAGCAGTTCAGGGGCAGGGGACTACGAGCAGTACTTC. The encoded protein is CASSSGAGDYEQYF.

The CDR3 protein is CASSNRPVTSGRYYNEQFF. In DNA, the CDR3 is TGTGCCAGCAGCAATAGACCCGTTACTAGCGGGAGGTACTACAATGAGCAGTTCTTC. This chain connects TRBV11-2 to TRBJ2-1, with 12 positions matching TRBD2. Germline loops: CDR1 SGHAT, CDR2 FQNNGV. The CDR3 totals 19 residues. V dropped 5 bases and J dropped 3; count of bases not matched to a gene: 14.

V gene TRBV7-2 combines with J gene TRBJ2-7; maybe TRBD2 (5 bases). Trimming took off 3 bases at V and 2 bases at J, with 20 bases between the two ends. The CDR3 contains 17 residues. Germline V gene data show CDR1 as SGHTA and CDR2 as FQGNSA. This chain's CDR3 is CASSFLGSLGLPYEQYF. The CDR3 DNA reads TGTGCCAGCAGCTTCCTTGGGAGTCTAGGCCTCCCCTACGAGCAGTACTTC. Variable domain in full (rest from reference TRBV7-2 and TRBJ2-7): GAGVSQSPSNKVTEKGKDVELRCDPISGHTALYWYRQSLGQGLEFLIYFQGNSAPDKSGLPSDRFSAERTGGSVSTLTIQRTQQEDSAVYLCASSFLGSLGLPYEQYFGPGTRLTVT.

This clonotype was observed a few times. The rearrangement uses TRBV3-1 and TRBJ1-2, with TRBD1 identical over 7 bases. Per germline, CDR1 LGHDT and CDR2 YNNKEL (reference sequence). This CDR3 has 16 amino acids. Losses at the gene ends were 5 bases for V and 4 bases for J; bases not matched to a gene: 13. CDR3 nucleotides: TGTGCCAGCAGCTCCTCCACGACCACAGGGGTCTATGGCTACACCTTC. Protein product: CASSSSTTTGVYGYTF. The complete variable domain, with remaining parts taken from reference TRBV3-1 and TRBJ1-2, reads DTAVSQTPKYLVTQMGNDKSIKCEQNLGHDTMYWYKQDSKKFLKIMFSYNNKELIINETVPNRFSPKSPDKAHLNLHINSLELGDSAVYFCASSSSTTTGVYGYTFGSGTRLTVV.